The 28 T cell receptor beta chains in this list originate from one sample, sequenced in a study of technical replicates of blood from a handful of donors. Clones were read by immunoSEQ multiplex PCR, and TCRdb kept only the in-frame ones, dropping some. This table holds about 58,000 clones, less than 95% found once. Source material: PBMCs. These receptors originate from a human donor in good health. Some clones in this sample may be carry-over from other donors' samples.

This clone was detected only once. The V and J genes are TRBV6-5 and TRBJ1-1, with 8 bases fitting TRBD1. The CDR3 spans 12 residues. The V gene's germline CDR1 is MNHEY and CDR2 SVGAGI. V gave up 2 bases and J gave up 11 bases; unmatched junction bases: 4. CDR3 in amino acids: CASSYGTGEAFF. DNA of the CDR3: TGTGCCAGCAGTTACGGGACAGGTGAGGCTTTCTTT.

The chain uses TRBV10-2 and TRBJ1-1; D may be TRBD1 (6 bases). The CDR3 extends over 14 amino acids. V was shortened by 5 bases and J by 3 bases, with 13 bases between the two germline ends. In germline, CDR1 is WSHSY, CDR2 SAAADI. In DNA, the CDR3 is TGCGCCAGCAGTATACAGGGTTGGGACACTGAAGCTTTCTTT. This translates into CASSIQGWDTEAFF.

CDR3 in amino acids: CASRGQGDKLSLHF. DNA of the CDR3: TGTGCCAGCAGGGGACAGGGGGATAAGCTGTCCCTCCACTTT. The genes are TRBV6-4 and TRBJ1-6, with 11 bases aligning to TRBD1. V was pared by 6 bases and J by 14 bases, with 9 bases of the junction left unmatched. Per germline, CDR1 MRHNA and CDR2 SNTAGT. CDR3 length: 14 amino acids.

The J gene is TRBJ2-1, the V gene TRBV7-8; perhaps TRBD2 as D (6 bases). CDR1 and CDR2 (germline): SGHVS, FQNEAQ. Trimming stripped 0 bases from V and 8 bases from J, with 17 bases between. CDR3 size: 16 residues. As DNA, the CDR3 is TGTGCCAGCAGCTTAGCTGGGACTCGCCTCCCCCATGAGCAGTTCTTC. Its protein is CASSLAGTRLPHEQFF. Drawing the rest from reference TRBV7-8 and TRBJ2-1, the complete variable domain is GAGVSQSPRYKVAKRGQDVALRCDPISGHVSLFWYQQALGQGPEFLTYFQNEAQLDKSGLPSDRFFAERPEGSVSTLKIQRTQQEDSAVYLCASSLAGTRLPHEQFFGPGTRLTVL.

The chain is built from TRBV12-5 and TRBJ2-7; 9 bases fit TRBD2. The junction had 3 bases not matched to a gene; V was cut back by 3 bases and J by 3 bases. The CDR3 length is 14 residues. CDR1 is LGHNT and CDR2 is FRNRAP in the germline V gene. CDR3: CASGFWTSDYEQYF. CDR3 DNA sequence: TGTGCTAGTGGTTTCTGGACTAGCGACTACGAGCAGTACTTC.

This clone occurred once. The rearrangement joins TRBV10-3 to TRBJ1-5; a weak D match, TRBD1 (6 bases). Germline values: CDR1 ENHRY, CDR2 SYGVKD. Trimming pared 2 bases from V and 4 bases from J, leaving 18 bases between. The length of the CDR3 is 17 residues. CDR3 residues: CAISEPPVGGDNQPQHF. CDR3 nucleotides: TGTGCCATCAGTGAGCCACCGGTAGGGGGTGATAATCAGCCCCAGCATTTT.

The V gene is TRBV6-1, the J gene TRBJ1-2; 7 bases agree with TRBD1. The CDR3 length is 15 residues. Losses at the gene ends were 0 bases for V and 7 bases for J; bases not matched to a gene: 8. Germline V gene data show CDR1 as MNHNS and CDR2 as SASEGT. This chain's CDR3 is CASSEALRAGGGYTF. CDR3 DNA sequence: TGTGCCAGCAGTGAAGCGCTTCGGGCAGGGGGTGGCTACACCTTC.

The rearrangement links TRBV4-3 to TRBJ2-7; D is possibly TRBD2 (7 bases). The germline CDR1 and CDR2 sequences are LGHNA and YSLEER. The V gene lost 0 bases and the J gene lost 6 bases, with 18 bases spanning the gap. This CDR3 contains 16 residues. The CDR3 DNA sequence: TGCGCCAGCAGCCAAGATGGGGTTGGGGGGGCGGTCGAGCAGTACTTC. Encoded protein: CASSQDGVGGAVEQYF.

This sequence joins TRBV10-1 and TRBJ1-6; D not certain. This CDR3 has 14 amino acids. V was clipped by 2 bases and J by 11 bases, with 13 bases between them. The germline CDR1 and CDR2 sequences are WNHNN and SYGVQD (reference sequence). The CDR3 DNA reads TGCGCCAGCAGTGAGAGACATCGGAAGGCACCCCTCCACTTT. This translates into CASSERHRKAPLHF.

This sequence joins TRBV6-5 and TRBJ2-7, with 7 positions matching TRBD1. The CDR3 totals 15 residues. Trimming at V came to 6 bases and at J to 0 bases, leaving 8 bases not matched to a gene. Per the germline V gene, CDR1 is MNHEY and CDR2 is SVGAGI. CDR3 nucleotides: TGTGCCAGCAGGGCCACAGGGGCCGGCTCCTACGAGCAGTACTTC. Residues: CASRATGAGSYEQYF.

CDR3 sequence (DNA): TGCGCCAGCAGCCAAGAAACGCGGGGCGCCTACGAGCAGTACTTC. Residues: CASSQETRGAYEQYF. The chain carries TRBV4-1 and TRBJ2-7, with a tentative D call TRBD2 (6 bases). The CDR3 contains 15 residues. V was pared by 0 bases and J by 2 bases, with 11 bases between. Germline V gives CDR1 MGHRA, CDR2 YSYEKL.

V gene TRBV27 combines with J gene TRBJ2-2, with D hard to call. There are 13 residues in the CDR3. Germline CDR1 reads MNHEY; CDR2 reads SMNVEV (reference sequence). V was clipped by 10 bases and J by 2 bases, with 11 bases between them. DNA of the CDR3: TGTGCCACCAGAGAGATAAACACCGGGGAGCTGTTTTTT. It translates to CATREINTGELFF.

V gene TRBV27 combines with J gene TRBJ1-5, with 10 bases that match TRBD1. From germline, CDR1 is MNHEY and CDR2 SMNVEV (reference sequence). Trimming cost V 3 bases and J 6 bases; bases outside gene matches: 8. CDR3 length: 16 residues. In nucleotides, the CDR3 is TGTGCCAGCAGTTTCGGGACAGGGGCCGTCGGTCAGCCCCAGCATTTT. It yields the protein CASSFGTGAVGQPQHF.

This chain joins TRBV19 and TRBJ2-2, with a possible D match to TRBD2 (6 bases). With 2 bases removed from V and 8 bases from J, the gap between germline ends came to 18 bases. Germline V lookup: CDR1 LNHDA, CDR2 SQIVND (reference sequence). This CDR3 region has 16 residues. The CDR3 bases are TGTGCCAGTAGTATACGGACTACCGGGAGAGCGGGGGAGCTGTTTTTT. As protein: CASSIRTTGRAGELFF. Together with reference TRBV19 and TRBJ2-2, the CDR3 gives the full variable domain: DGGITQSPKYLFRKEGQNVTLSCEQNLNHDAMYWYRQDPGQGLRLIYYSQIVNDFQKGDIAEGYSVSREKKESFPLTVTSAQKNPTAFYLCASSIRTTGRAGELFFGEGSRLTVL.

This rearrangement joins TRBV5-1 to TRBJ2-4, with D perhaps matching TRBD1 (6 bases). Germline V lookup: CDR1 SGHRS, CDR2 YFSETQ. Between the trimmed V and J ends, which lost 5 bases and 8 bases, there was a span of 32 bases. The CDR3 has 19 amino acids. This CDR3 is CASRNPAQDSQTPRYIQYF. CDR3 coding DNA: TGCGCCAGCAGAAATCCGGCCCAGGACAGCCAAACTCCTAGGTACATTCAGTACTTC.

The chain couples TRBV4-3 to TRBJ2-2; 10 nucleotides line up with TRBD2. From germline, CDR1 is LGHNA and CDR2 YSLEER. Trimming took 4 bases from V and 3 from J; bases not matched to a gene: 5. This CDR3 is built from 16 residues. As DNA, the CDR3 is TGCGCCAGCAGCCCGTTCAGCGGGAGGGACACCGGGGAGCTGTTTTTT. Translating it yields CASSPFSGRDTGELFF.

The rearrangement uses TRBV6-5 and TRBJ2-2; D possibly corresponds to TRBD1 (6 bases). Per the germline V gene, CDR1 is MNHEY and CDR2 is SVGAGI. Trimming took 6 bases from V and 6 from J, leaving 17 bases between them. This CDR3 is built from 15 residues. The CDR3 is CASSLTGPGAGELFF. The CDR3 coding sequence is TGTGCCAGCAGCCTAACAGGGCCCGGGGCCGGGGAGCTGTTTTTT.

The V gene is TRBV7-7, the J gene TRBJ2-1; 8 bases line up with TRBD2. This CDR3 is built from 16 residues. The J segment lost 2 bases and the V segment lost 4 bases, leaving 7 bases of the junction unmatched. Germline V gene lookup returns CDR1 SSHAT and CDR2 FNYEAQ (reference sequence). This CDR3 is CASSSLAGKPYNEQFF. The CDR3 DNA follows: TGTGCCAGCAGCTCCTTAGCGGGGAAGCCCTACAATGAGCAGTTCTTC. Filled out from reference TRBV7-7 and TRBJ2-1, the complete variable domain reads GAGVSQSPRYKVTKRGQDVTLRCDPISSHATLYWYQQALGQGPEFLTYFNYEAQPDKSGLPSDRFSAERPEGSISTLTIQRTEQRDSAMYRCASSSLAGKPYNEQFFGPGTRLTVL.

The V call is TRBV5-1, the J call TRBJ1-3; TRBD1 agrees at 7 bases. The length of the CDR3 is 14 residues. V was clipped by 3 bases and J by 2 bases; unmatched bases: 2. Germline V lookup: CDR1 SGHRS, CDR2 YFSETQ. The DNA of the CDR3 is TGCGCCAGCAGCTCCACAGGGGCTGGAAACACCATATATTTT. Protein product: CASSSTGAGNTIYF.

CDR3 sequence reads: CASSLQGRSTNEQYF. The CDR3 DNA reads as TGTGCCAGCAGCTTGCAGGGGCGCTCTACTAACGAGCAGTACTTC. The chain joins TRBV7-2 to TRBJ2-7, with D maybe TRBD1 (6 bases). Germline CDR1 and CDR2: SGHTA and FQGNSA. V lost 3 bases and J lost 5, with 17 bases in between. The CDR3 is 15 amino acids.

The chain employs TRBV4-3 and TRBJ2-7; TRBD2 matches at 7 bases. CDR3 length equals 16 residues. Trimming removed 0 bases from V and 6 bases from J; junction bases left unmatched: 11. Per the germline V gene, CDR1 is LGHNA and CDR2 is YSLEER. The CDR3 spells CASSQDRGEGSAEQYF. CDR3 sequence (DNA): TGCGCCAGCAGCCAAGATCGGGGGGAGGGCTCGGCCGAGCAGTACTTC.

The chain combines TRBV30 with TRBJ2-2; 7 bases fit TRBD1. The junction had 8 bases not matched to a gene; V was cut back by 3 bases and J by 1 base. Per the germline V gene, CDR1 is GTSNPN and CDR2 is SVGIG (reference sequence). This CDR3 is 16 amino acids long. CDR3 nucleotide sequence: TGTGCCTGGAGCAGACAGGGATACTTGAACACCGGGGAGCTGTTTTTT. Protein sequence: CAWSRQGYLNTGELFF.

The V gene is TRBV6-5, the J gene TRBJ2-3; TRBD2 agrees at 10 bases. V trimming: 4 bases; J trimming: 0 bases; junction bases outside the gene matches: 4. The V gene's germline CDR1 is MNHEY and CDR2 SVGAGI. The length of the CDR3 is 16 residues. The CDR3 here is CASSSPSGGSTDTQYF. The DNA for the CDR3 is TGTGCCAGCAGTTCCCCTAGCGGGGGTAGCACAGATACGCAGTATTTT.

CDR3 amino acids: CAIRPGQGGYTF. In nucleotides, the CDR3 is TGTGCCATCAGACCGGGACAGGGCGGCTACACCTTC. V gene TRBV10-3 combines with J gene TRBJ1-2; 9 bases are shared with TRBD1. Germline trimming cut 6 bases from V and 8 bases from J; bases unmatched to any gene: 4. The CDR3 spans 12 residues. In germline, CDR1 is ENHRY, CDR2 SYGVKD.

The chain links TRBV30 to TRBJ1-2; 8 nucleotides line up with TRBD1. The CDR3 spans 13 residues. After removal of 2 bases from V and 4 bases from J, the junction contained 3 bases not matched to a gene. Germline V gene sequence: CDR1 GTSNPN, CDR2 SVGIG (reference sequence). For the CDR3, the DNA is TGTGCCTGGAGTCCGGGACAGGCCTATGGCTACACCTTC. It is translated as CAWSPGQAYGYTF.

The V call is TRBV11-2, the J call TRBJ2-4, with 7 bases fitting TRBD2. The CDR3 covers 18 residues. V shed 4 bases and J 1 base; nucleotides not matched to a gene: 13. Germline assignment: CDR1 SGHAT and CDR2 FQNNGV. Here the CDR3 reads CASSSIEVLRGAKNIQYF. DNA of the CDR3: TGTGCCAGCAGCTCGATCGAGGTCCTGCGGGGGGCCAAAAACATTCAGTACTTC.

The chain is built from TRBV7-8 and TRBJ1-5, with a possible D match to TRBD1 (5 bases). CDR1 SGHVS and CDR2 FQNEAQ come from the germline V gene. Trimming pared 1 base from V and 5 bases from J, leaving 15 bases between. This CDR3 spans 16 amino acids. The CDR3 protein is CASSLVPVGGDQPQHF. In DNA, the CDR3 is TGTGCCAGCAGCTTAGTTCCGGTAGGAGGGGATCAGCCCCAGCATTTT.

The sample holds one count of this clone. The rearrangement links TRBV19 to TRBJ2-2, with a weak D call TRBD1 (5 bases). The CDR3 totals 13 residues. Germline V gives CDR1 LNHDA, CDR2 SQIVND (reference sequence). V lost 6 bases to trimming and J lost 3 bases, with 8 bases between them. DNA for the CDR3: TGTGCCAGTAGGCAGGGTTACACCGGGGAGCTGTTTTTT. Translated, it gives CASRQGYTGELFF.